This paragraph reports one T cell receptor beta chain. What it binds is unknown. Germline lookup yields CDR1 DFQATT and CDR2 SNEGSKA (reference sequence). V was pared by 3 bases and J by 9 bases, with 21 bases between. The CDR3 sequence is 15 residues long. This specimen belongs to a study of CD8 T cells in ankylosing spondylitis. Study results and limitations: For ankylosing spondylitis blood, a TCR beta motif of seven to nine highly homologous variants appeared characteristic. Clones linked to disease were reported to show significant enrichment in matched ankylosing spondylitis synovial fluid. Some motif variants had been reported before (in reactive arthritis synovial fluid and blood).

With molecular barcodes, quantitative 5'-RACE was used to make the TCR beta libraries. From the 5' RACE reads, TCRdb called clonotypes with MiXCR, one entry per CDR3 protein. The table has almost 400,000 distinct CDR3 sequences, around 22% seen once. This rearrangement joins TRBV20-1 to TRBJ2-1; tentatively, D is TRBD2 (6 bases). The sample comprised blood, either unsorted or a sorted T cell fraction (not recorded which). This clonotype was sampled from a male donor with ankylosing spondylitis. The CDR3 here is CSARTMTPGGGEQFF. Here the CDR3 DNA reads TGCAGTGCTAGGACTATGACTCCCGGGGGAGGTGAGCAGTTCTTC.